This T cell receptor (beta chain) was sequenced during a study of T cell changes during pregnancy in multiple sclerosis. Looked up from germline, CDR1 is SQVTM and CDR2 is ANQGSEA. With V trimmed by 5 bases and J by 6 bases, 4 bases remained unmatched. The CDR3 covers 14 residues. Data came from immunoSEQ multiplex PCR; TCRdb stores just in-frame clones and leaves some out. The sample carries under 30,000 clones, around 89% recorded once. This specimen was CD4+ T cells from peripheral blood mononuclear cells, taken in the first trimester of pregnancy. The chain couples TRBV29-1 to TRBJ1-4, with TRBD1 matching over 12 bases. The TCR comes from a female donor in good health, enrolled as a control in a pregnancy study. CDR3 sequence reads: CSVFGTGGDEKLFF. The CDR3 bases are TGCAGCGTTTTCGGGACAGGGGGCGATGAAAAACTGTTTTTT.